This T cell receptor (beta chain) was sequenced during a study of T cells after yellow fever vaccination. At the level of the study: SMART-Seq v4 Ultra Low Input prepared the low-cell-number fractions. Regarding the study as a whole: Among all clonotypes, a small share was observed in both CD4 and CD8 compartments.

Per germline, CDR1 DFQATT and CDR2 SNEGSKA (reference sequence). This CDR3 comprises 14 residues. V gave up 3 bases and J gave up 6 bases, with 15 bases separating them. They built TCR cDNA with 5'RACE template switching, a step that put in a universal primer site and UMIs. Each CDR3 protein is one row after TCRdb ran MiXCR on the 5' RACE reads. The sample has about 300,000 distinct CDR3 sequences, roughly 4.3% seen once; the top ten hold approximately 24%. This clonotype has just a few counts. Its antigen is unidentified. Sample: PBMCs, taken 5 days after the yellow fever booster vaccination. The J gene is TRBJ1-5, the V gene TRBV20-1, with D perhaps TRBD1 (6 bases). The receptor comes from a man between 18 and 35 years old who received the YFV17D yellow fever vaccine. The DNA for the CDR3 is TGCAGTGCTAGGAGGGGGGCCAGGACTCAGCCCCAGCATTTT. Translated, it gives CSARRGARTQPQHF.